These 17 T cell receptor beta chains originate from one sample sequenced in a study of T cells after yellow fever vaccination. TCRdb re-called the 5' RACE reads with MiXCR, one entry per CDR3 protein. The table includes about 340,000 distinct CDR3 sequences, around 4.1% detected once. Material: PBMCs, obtained 5 days after the yellow fever booster vaccination. The receptors here all came from a man between 18 and 35 years old who received the YFV17D yellow fever vaccine.

This chain uses TRBV28 with TRBJ1-5; perhaps TRBD1 as D (6 bases). CDR1 and CDR2 from the germline V gene are MDHEN and SYDVKM. The CDR3 extends over 17 amino acids. Trimming took 6 bases from V and 5 from J, leaving 23 bases between them. CDR3 DNA: TGTGCCAGCAGGGAATCCCTACTCCGGGACACAGATCAGCCCCAGCATTTT. Translated: CASRESLLRDTDQPQHF.

This clonotype was seen many times. J is TRBJ1-1 and V is TRBV7-3; D not certain. Germline CDR1 and CDR2: SGHTA and FQGTGA. This CDR3 has 13 amino acids. The ends were cut back, 6 bases at V and 8 bases at J, with 16 bases in the middle. The CDR3 nucleotides read TGTGCCAGCAGAGCTTACCCGGGGAAGGAAGCTTTCTTT. Protein: CASRAYPGKEAFF.

The table lists this clonotype with many counts. V is TRBV5-1 and J is TRBJ2-5; D is unresolved. The CDR3 loop spans 13 amino acids. Trimming stripped 7 bases from V and 1 base from J, with 11 bases between. CDR1 SGHRS and CDR2 YFSETQ come from the germline V gene. This CDR3 is CASVAAFQETQYF. The CDR3 DNA reads TGCGCCAGCGTAGCAGCGTTCCAAGAGACCCAGTACTTC. Full variable domain (remainder filled in from reference TRBV5-1 and TRBJ2-5): KAGVTQTPRYLIKTRGQQVTLSCSPISGHRSVSWYQQTPGQGLQFLFEYFSETQRNKGNFPGRFSGRQFSNSRSEMNVSTLELGDSALYLCASVAAFQETQYFGPGTRLLVL.

This clonotype was picked up a small number of times. This chain joins TRBV7-3 and TRBJ2-5; 7 bases line up with TRBD2. Losses at the gene ends were 2 bases for V and 1 base for J; bases not matched to a gene: 4. CDR1 is SGHTA and CDR2 is FQGTGA in the germline V gene. CDR3 length equals 15 residues. The DNA of the CDR3 is TGTGCCAGCAGCTTATTCGGGGGGAGCCAAGAGACCCAGTACTTC. Its protein product is CASSLFGGSQETQYF.

This clonotype came up a few times. The rearrangement uses TRBV27 and TRBJ2-7; D possibly uses TRBD1 or TRBD2 (6 bases each). Germline V gene data show CDR1 as MNHEY and CDR2 as SMNVEV (reference sequence). The CDR3 contains 14 residues. V was shortened by 2 bases and J by 7 bases, with 15 bases between the two germline ends. The CDR3 protein is CASSLGRGTNEQYV. The CDR3 coding sequence is TGTGCCAGCAGTTTAGGCCGCGGGACAAATGAGCAGTACGTC.

The J gene is TRBJ2-3, the V gene TRBV20-1; TRBD2 agrees at 13 bases. This CDR3 spans 15 amino acids. From germline, CDR1 is DFQATT and CDR2 SNEGSKA (reference sequence). V was pared by 6 bases and J by 2 bases, with 5 bases of the junction left unmatched. The CDR3 bases are TGCAGTGCCCGGGGACTAGCGGGGCCCACAGATACGCAGTATTTT. This translates into CSARGLAGPTDTQYF.

The chain employs TRBV12-3 or TRBV12-4 and TRBJ1-2, with D tentatively TRBD1 (5 bases). This CDR3 is 13 amino acids long. V lost 6 bases to trimming and J lost 4 bases, with 12 bases between them. This CDR3 is CASSLHGAYGYTF. The CDR3 DNA is TGTGCCAGCAGCTTACATGGGGCCTATGGCTACACCTTC.

This clonotype came up many times. The rearrangement joins TRBV27 to TRBJ1-5; no definite D call. CDR1 is MNHEY, CDR2 SMNVEV, per germline (reference sequence). This CDR3 contains 17 residues. V dropped 4 bases and J dropped 0 bases, with 16 bases sitting between them. CDR3 sequence reads: CASSSRTEINSNQPQHF. For the CDR3, the DNA is TGTGCCAGCAGTTCACGGACGGAGATCAATAGCAATCAGCCCCAGCATTTT.

The chain has TRBV20-1 and TRBJ1-4; 7 bases are a match to TRBD1. This CDR3 spans 12 amino acids. The V segment lost 6 bases and the J segment 8 bases; nucleotides outside the gene matches: 6. CDR1 and CDR2 (germline): DFQATT, SNEGSKA (reference sequence). The DNA for the CDR3 is TGCAGTGCAGCTGGGACAGACGAAAAACTGTTTTTT. Translating gives CSAAGTDEKLFF.

This clonotype was seen only a few times. The rearrangement uses TRBV6-5 and TRBJ2-5; tentatively, D is TRBD1 or TRBD2 (5 bases each). The CDR3 runs to 14 residues. V lost 3 bases, J lost 6 bases, and 14 bases lay in between. Germline V CDR1 and CDR2: MNHEY, SVGAGI. CDR3 region: CASSYVRWGKTQYF. In nucleotides, the CDR3 is TGTGCCAGCAGTTATGTACGTTGGGGGAAGACCCAGTACTTC.

Comments on this clonotype: An end of the junction does not agree with germline; a read error may underlie this. V gene TRBV28 combines with J gene TRBJ2-4, with 7 bases fitting TRBD1. CDR1 is MDHEN, CDR2 SYDVKM, per germline. The CDR3 loop spans 14 amino acids. This CDR3 reads CASRPHRGINIEYF. CDR3 nucleotides: TGTGCCAGCAGACCCCACAGGGGAATAAACATTGAGTACTTC.

This chain links TRBV12-3 or TRBV12-4 with TRBJ2-3; D gene uncertain. CDR3 length equals 11 residues. V was clipped by 8 bases and J by 1 base, with 4 bases between them. CDR3 sequence reads: CASGRTDTQYF. CDR3 DNA sequence: TGTGCCAGCGGCCGCACAGATACGCAGTATTTT.

V and J are TRBV6-5 and TRBJ1-5; the D gene is possibly TRBD1 (6 bases). CDR3 length: 14 amino acids. The germline V gene has CDR1 MNHEY and CDR2 SVGAGI. V gave up 6 bases and J gave up 3 bases, with 12 bases separating them. The CDR3 DNA reads TGTGCCAGCAGATCTACAGGGAACAATCAGCCCCAGCATTTT. Residues: CASRSTGNNQPQHF.

This clonotype has a count of ten or more. The chain recombines TRBV20-1 with TRBJ1-2, with D unresolved. Germline loops: CDR1 DFQATT, CDR2 SNEGSKA (reference sequence). Trimming took 3 bases from V and 4 from J, leaving 15 bases between them. The CDR3 is 14 amino acids. CDR3 DNA: TGCAGTGCTAGTTCCAGGCAACTCGGCTATGGCTACACCTTC. This codes for CSASSRQLGYGYTF.

In this sample, this clonotype turned up a few times. V is TRBV5-1 and J is TRBJ2-3; 8 bases map to TRBD1. The CDR3 loop spans 15 amino acids. Germline trimming cut 5 bases from V and 3 bases from J; bases unmatched to any gene: 8. CDR1 and CDR2 (germline): SGHRS, YFSETQ. The CDR3 DNA reads as TGCGCCAGCAGGCTTCAAACAGGGGGGACAGATACGCAGTATTTT. It translates to CASRLQTGGTDTQYF.

This clonotype showed up many times. V usage is TRBV6-2 or TRBV6-3 and J usage is TRBJ1-1; D remains unclear. Germline CDR1 and CDR2: MNHEY and SVGEGT. This CDR3 comprises 12 residues. V lost 4 bases and J lost 5, with 8 bases in between. CDR3 region: CASSWGYTEAFF. For the CDR3, the DNA is TGTGCCAGCAGTTGGGGTTATACTGAAGCTTTCTTT.

In this sample, this clonotype turned up many times. The chain joins TRBV6-5 to TRBJ1-1; D is unclear. The CDR3 contains 13 residues. CDR1 MNHEY and CDR2 SVGAGI come from the germline V gene. V was trimmed by 6 bases and J by 4 bases, leaving 12 bases between them. This CDR3 reads CASSPRGSTEAFF. The CDR3, as DNA: TGTGCCAGCAGCCCCCGGGGAAGCACTGAAGCTTTCTTT.